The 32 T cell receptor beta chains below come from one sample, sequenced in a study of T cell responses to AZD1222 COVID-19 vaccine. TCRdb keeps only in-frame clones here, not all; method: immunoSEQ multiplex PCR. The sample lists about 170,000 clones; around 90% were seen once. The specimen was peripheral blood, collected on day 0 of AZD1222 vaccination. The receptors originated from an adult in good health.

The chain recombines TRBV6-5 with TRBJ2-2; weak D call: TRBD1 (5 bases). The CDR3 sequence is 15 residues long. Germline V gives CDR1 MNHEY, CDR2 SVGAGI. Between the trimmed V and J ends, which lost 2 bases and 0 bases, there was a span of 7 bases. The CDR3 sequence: CASSYGASNTGELFF. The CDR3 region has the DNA TGTGCCAGCAGTTACGGGGCCTCGAACACCGGGGAGCTGTTTTTT.

DNA for the CDR3: TGTGCCAGCAGTTCCGACAGGGGATTAACCGGGGAGCTGTTTTTT. The encoded protein is CASSSDRGLTGELFF. The gene calls are TRBV6-5 and TRBJ2-2, with 8 bases aligning to TRBD1. The CDR3 has 15 amino acids. With 4 bases clipped from V and 5 bases from J, the junction kept 6 bases outside the gene matches. Germline CDR1 MNHEY, CDR2 SVGAGI.

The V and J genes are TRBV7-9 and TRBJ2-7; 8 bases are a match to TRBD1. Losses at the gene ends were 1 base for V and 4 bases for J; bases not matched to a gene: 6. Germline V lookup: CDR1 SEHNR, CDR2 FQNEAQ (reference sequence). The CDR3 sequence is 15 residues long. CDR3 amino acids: CASSLGGTGEYEQYF. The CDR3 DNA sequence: TGTGCCAGCAGCTTAGGAGGGACAGGCGAATACGAGCAGTACTTC.

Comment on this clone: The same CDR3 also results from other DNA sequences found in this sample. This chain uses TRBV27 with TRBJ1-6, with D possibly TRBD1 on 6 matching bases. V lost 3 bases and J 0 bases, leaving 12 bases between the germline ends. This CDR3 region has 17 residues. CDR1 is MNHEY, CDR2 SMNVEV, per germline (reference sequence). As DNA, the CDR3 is TGTGCCAGCAGTTTCCGCGACAGGAGCTCCTATAATTCACCCCTCCACTTT. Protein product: CASSFRDRSSYNSPLHF.

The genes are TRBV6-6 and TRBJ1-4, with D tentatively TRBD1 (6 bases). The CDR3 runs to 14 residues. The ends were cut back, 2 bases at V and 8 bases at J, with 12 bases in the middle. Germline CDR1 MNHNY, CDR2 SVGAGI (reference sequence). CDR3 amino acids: CASSYGTSYEKLFF. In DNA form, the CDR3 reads TGTGCCAGCAGTTACGGGACATCATACGAAAAACTGTTTTTT.

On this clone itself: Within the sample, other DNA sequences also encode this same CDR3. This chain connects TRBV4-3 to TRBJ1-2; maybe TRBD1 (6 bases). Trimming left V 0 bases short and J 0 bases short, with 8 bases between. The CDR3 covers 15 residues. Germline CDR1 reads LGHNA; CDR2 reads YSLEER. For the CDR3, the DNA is TGCGCCAGCAGCCAAGATAGGGGGGCTAACTATGGCTACACCTTC. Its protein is CASSQDRGANYGYTF.

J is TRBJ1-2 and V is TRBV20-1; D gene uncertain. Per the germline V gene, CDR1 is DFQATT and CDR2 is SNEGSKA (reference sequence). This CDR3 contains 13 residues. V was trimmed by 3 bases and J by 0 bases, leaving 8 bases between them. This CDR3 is CSASPPANYGYTF. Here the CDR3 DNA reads TGCAGTGCTAGTCCGCCAGCTAACTATGGCTACACCTTC.

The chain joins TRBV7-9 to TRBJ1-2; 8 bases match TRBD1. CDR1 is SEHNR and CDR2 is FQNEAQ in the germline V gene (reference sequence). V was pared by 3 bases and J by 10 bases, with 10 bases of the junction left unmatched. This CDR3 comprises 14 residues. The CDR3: CASSFDGQGSDYTF. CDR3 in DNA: TGTGCCAGCAGCTTCGATGGACAGGGAAGTGACTACACCTTC.

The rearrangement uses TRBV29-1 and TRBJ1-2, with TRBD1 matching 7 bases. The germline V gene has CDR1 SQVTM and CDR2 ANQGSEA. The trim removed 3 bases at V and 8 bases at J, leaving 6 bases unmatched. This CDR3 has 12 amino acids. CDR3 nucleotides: TGCAGCGTTGAGCGACAGGGTAGCGGCTACACCTTC. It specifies CSVERQGSGYTF.

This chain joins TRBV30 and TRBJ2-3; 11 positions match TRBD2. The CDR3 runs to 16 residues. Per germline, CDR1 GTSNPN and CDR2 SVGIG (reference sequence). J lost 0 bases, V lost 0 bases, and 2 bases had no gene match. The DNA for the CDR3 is TGTGCCTGGAGTGTTACTAGCGGGGGTAGCACAGATACGCAGTATTTT. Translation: CAWSVTSGGSTDTQYF.

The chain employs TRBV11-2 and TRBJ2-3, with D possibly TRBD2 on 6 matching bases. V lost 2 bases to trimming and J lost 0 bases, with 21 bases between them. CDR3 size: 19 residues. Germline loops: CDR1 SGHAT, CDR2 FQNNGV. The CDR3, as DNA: TGTGCCAGCAGCTTACAGATGTTCGGGAGAGTAACTAGCACAGATACGCAGTATTTT. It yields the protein CASSLQMFGRVTSTDTQYF.

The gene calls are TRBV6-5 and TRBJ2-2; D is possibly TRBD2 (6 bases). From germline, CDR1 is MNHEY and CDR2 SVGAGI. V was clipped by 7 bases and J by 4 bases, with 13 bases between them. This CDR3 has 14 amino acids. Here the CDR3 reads CASKEGSITGELFF. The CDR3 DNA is TGTGCCAGCAAGGAGGGATCTATCACCGGGGAGCTGTTTTTT.

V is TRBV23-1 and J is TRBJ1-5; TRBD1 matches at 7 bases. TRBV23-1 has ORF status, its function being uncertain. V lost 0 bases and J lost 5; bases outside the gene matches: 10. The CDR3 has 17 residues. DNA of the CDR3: TGCGCCAGCAGTCAATCGCCCGAACAGGGGCTTTATCAGCCCCAGCATTTT. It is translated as CASSQSPEQGLYQPQHF.

CDR3 region: CATSDQLDETQYF. Written as DNA, the CDR3 is TGTGCCACCAGTGACCAACTAGACGAGACCCAGTACTTC. The chain recombines TRBV24-1 with TRBJ2-5; TRBD2 might be the D (5 bases). Germline V gene data show CDR1 as KGHDR and CDR2 as SFDVKD. The CDR3 runs 13 residues. With 4 bases removed from V and 5 bases from J, the gap between germline ends came to 10 bases.

CDR3 protein: CASGLGTGNSPLHF. As DNA, the CDR3 is TGTGCCAGCGGGTTAGGGACGGGTAATTCACCCCTCCACTTT. The V gene is TRBV7-9, the J gene TRBJ1-6; TRBD1 is a possible D gene (5 bases). CDR3 length: 14 amino acids. Trimming removed 8 bases at V and 6 bases at J, with 14 bases between. Germline CDR1 is SEHNR and CDR2 is FQNEAQ (reference sequence).

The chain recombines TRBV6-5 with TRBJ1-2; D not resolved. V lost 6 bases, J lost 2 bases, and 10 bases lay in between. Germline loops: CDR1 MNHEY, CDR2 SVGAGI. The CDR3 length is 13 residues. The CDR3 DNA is TGTGCCAGCAGGGGCAGCTTAAACTATGGCTACACCTTC. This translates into CASRGSLNYGYTF.

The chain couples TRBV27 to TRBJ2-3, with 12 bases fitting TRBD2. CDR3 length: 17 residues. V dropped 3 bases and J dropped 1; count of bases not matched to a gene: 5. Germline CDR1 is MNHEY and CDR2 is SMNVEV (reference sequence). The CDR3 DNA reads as TGTGCCAGCAGTTTGAGGGCTAGCGGGAGGGGCACAGATACGCAGTATTTT. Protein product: CASSLRASGRGTDTQYF.

CDR3 nucleotides: TGTGCCAGCAGCCCGGACAGGGGCCAGTGGTCACCCCTCCACTTT. This codes for CASSPDRGQWSPLHF. The gene calls are TRBV27 and TRBJ1-6; 9 bases fit TRBD1. Trimming took 6 bases from V and 10 from J; bases not matched to a gene: 10. Germline V gene data show CDR1 as MNHEY and CDR2 as SMNVEV (reference sequence). This CDR3 is built from 15 residues.

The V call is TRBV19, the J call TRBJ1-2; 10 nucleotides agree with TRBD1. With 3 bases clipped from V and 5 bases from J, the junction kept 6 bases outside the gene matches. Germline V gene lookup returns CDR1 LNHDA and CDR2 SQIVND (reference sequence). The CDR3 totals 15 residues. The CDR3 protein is CASSIGRQGAYGYTF. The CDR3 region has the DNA TGTGCCAGTAGTATCGGGAGACAGGGGGCTTATGGCTACACCTTC.

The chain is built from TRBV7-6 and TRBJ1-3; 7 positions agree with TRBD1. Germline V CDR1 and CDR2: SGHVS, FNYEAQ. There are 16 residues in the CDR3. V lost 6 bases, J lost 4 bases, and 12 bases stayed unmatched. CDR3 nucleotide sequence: TGTGCCAGCAGTGGGGACAGCCTCGTTTCCGGAAACACCATATATTTT. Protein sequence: CASSGDSLVSGNTIYF. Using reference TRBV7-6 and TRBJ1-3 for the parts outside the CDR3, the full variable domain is GAGVSQSPRYKVTKRGQDVALRCDPISGHVSLYWYRQALGQGPEFLTYFNYEAQQDKSGLPNDRFSAERPEGSISTLTIQRTEQRDSAMYRCASSGDSLVSGNTIYFGEGSWLTVV.

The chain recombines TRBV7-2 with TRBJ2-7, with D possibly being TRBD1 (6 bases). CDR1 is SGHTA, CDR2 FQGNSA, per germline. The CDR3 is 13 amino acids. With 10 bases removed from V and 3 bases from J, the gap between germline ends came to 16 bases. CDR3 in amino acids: CATMEDRLYEQYF. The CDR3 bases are TGTGCCACCATGGAGGACAGACTCTACGAGCAGTACTTC.

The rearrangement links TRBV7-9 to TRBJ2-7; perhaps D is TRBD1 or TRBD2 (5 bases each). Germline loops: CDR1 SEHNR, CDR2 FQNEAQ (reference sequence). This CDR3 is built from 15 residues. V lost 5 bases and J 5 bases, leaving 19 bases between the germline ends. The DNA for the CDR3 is TGTGCCAGCAGCCCAAACCCTGGGGGAGTCCACGAGCAGTACTTC. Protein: CASSPNPGGVHEQYF.

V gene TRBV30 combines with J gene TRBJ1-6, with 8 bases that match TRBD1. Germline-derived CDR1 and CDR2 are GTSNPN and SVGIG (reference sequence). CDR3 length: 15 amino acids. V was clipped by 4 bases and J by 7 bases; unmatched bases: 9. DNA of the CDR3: TGTGCCTGGAACCGGGACAGGTTGACCAATTCACCCCTCCACTTT. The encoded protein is CAWNRDRLTNSPLHF.

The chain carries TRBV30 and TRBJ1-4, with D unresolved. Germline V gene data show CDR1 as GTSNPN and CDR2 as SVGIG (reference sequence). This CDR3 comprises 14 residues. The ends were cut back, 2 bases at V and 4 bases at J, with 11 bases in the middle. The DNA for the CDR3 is TGTGCCTGGAGTCGCGGCAGAAATAATGAAAAACTGTTTTTT. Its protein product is CAWSRGRNNEKLFF.

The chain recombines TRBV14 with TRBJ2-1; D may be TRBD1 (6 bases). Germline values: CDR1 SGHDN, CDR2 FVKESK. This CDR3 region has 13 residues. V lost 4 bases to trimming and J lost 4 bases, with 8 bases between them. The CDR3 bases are TGTGCCAGCAGCCTAGGGACATACAATGAGCAGTTCTTC. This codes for CASSLGTYNEQFF.

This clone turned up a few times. Here the CDR3 reads CASSLLAGGNSGANVLTF. For the CDR3, the DNA is TGTGCCAGCAGCTTACTAGCGGGGGGAAACTCTGGGGCCAACGTCCTGACTTTC. The V call is TRBV13, the J call TRBJ2-6; 11 bases are shared with TRBD2. Germline CDR1 is PRHDT and CDR2 is FYEKMQ (reference sequence). V lost 2 bases to trimming and J lost 0 bases; unmatched junction nucleotides: 3. The length of the CDR3 is 18 residues.

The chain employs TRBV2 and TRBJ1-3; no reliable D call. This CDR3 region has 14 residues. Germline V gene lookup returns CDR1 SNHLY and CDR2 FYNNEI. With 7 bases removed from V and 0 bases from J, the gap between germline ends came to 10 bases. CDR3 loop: CASNQASSGNTIYF. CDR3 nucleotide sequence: TGTGCCAGCAACCAGGCCAGCTCTGGAAACACCATATATTTT.

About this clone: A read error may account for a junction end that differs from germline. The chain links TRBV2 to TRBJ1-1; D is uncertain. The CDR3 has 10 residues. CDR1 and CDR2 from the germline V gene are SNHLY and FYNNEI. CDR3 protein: CASRGYHGLF. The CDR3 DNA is TGTGCCAGCAGAGGCTACCACGGTCTCTTT. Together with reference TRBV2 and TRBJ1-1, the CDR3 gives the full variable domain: EPEVTQTPSHQVTQMGQEVILRCVPISNHLYFYWYRQILGQKVEFLVSFYNNEISEKSEIFDDQFSVERPDGSNFTLKIRSTKLEDSAMYFCASRGYHGLFGQGTRLTVV.

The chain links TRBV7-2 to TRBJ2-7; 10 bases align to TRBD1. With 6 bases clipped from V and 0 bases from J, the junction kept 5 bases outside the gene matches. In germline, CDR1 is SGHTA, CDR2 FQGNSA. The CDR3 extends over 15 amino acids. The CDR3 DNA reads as TGTGCCAGCAGTTCCGGGACAGGGGCCTCCTACGAGCAGTACTTC. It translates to CASSSGTGASYEQYF.

In DNA form, the CDR3 reads TGTGCCAGCAGCGTAGGTTTAACGAGCAATCAGCCCCAGCATTTT. Translation: CASSVGLTSNQPQHF. This rearrangement joins TRBV9 to TRBJ1-5, with D unresolved. Germline lookup yields CDR1 SGDLS and CDR2 YYNGEE. The CDR3 sequence is 15 residues long. V dropped 0 bases and J dropped 1 base, with 8 bases sitting between them.

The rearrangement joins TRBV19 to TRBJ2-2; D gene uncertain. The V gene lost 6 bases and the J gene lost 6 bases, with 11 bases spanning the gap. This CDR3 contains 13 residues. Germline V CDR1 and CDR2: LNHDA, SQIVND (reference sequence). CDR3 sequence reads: CASRGHGAGELFF. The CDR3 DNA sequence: TGTGCCAGTAGGGGCCATGGGGCCGGGGAGCTGTTTTTT.

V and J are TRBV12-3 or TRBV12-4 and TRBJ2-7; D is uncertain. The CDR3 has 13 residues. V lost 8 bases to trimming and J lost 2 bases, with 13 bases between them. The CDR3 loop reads CASAGFGTYEQYF. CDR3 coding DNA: TGTGCCAGCGCCGGATTCGGCACCTACGAGCAGTACTTC.